The sequence of this TCR beta chain was determined in a study of PD-L1 blockade in urothelial cancer. Across the whole study: Beginning in about 2014, patients received atezolizumab, given as 1,200 mg intravenously every 3 weeks. Once treatment had started, blood was analyzed at 3 weeks (second dose) and again at 6 weeks.

Time point given: peripheral blood 6 weeks after treatment start. Clones were sequenced by immunoSEQ multiplex PCR, and TCRdb holds only the in-frame ones, with some missing. The sample comprises about 40,000 clones, 86% of which are singletons, and roughly 24% rests with the top ten. The germline V gene has CDR1 SGHAT and CDR2 FQNNGV. V shed 3 bases, J shed 7 bases, and the junction held 4 bases outside the gene matches. This CDR3 is built from 13 residues. The rearrangement links TRBV11-2 to TRBJ1-2, with 8 bases fitting TRBD1. This sample comprised PBMCs, obtained around atezolizumab (anti-PD-L1) treatment. The clonotype was recovered from a man aged 55 to 70 with urothelial cancer. As DNA, the CDR3 is TGTGCCAGCAGCTTCGGGACAGGTCTTGGCTACACCTTC. Translation: CASSFGTGLGYTF.